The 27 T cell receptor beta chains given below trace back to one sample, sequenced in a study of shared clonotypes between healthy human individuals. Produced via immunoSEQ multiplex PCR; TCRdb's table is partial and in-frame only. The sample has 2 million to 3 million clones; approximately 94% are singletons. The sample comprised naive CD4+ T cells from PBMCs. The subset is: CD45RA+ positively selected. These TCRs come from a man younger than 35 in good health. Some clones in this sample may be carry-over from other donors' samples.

The CDR3 DNA reads TGTGCCAGCACCCTGGGGGGACAGGGTCGTTACGAGCAGTACTTC. This translates into CASTLGGQGRYEQYF. V gene TRBV6-5 combines with J gene TRBJ2-7; 9 bases are a match to TRBD1. Germline CDR1 is MNHEY and CDR2 is SVGAGI. Trimming removed 7 bases from V and 4 bases from J; junction bases left unmatched: 11. This CDR3 comprises 15 residues.

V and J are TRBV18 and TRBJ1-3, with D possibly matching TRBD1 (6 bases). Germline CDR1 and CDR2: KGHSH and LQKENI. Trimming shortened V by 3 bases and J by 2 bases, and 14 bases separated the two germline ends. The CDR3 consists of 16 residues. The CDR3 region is CASSPGATGTGNTIYF. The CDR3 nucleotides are TGTGCCAGCTCACCCGGGGCTACAGGGACTGGAAACACCATATATTTT.

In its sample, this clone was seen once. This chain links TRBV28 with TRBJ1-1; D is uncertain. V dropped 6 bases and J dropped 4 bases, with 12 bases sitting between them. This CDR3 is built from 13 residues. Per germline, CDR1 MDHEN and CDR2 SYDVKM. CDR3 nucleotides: TGTGCCAGCAGCCGGGTCCCGAGCACTGAAGCTTTCTTT. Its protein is CASSRVPSTEAFF.

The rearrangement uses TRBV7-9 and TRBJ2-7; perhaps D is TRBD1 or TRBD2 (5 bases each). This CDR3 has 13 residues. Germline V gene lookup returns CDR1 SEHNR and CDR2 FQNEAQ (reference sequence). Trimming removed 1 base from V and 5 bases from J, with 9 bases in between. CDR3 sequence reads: CASSLGGPNEQYF. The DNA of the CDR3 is TGTGCCAGCAGCTTAGGGGGACCAAACGAGCAGTACTTC.

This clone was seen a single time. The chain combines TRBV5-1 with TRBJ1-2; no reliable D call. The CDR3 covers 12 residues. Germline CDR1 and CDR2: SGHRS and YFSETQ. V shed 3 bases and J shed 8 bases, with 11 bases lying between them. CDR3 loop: CASSYGPLGYTF. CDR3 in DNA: TGCGCCAGCAGCTACGGACCCCTGGGCTACACCTTC.

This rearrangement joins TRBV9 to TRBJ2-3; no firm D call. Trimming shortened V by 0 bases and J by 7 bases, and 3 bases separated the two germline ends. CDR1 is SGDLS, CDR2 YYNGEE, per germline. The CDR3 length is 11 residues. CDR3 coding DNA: TGTGCCAGCAGCGTAGAAAATACGCAGTATTTT. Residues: CASSVENTQYF. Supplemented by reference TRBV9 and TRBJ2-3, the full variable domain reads DSGVTQTPKHLITATGQRVTLRCSPRSGDLSVYWYQQSLDQGLQFLIQYYNGEERAKGNILERFSAQQFPDLHSELNLSSLELGDSALYFCASSVENTQYFGPGTRLTVL.

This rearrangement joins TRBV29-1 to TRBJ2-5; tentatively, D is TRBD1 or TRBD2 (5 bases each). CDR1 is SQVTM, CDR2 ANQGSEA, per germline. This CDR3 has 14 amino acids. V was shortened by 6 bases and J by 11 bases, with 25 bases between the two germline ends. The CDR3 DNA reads TGCAGCGTCGCAAGGCGGCTGGGACCCGGAGAGCAGTACTTC. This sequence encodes CSVARRLGPGEQYF. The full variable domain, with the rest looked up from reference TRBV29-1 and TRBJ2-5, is SAVISQKPSRDICQRGTSLTIQCQVDSQVTMMFWYRQQPGQSLTLIATANQGSEATYESGFVIDKFPISRPNLTFSTLTVSNMSPEDSSIYLCSVARRLGPGEQYFGPGTRLLVL.

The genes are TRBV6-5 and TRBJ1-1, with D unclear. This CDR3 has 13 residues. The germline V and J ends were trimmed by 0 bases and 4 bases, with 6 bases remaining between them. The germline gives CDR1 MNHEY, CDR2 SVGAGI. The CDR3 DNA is TGTGCCAGCAGTTACTCGTTCTCCACTGAAGCTTTCTTT. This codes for CASSYSFSTEAFF.

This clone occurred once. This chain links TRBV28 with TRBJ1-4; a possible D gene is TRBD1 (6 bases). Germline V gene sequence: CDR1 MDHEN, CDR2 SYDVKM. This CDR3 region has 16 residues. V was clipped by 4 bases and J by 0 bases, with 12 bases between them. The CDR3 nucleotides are TGTGCCAGCAGTTCAGTGGGGGGCTCAACTAATGAAAAACTGTTTTTT. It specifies CASSSVGGSTNEKLFF.

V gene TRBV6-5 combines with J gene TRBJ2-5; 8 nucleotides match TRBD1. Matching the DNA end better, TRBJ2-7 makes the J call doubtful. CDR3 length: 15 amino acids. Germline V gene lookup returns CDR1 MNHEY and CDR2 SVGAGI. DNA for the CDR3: TGTGCCAGCAGTTACTCTGCCAGGGGGCCCTACGAGCAGTACTTC. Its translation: CASSYSARGPYEQYF.

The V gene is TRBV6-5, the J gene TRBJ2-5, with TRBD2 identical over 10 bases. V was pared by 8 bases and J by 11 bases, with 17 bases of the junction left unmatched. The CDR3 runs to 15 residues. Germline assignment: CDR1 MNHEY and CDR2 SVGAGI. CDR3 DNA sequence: TGTGCCAGCGAAGGACTAGCGGAGGATCTTGAGAAGCAGTACTTC. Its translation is CASEGLAEDLEKQYF.

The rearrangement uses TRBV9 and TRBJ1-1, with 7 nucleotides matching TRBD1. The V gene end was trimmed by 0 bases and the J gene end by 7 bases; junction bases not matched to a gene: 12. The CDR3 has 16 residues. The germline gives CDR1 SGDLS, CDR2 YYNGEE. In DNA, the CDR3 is TGTGCCAGCAGCGTAGTGCCCCAGACAGGGATTTTTGAAGCTTTCTTT. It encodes CASSVVPQTGIFEAFF.

As DNA, the CDR3 is TGCGCCAGCAGCTTGGCTCAGAGCGGAGCTTTGTCCGGGGAGCTGTTTTTT. This translates into CASSLAQSGALSGELFF. The V and J genes are TRBV5-1 and TRBJ2-2; D is perhaps TRBD2 (5 bases). V was trimmed by 0 bases and J by 6 bases, leaving 18 bases between them. The CDR3 loop spans 17 amino acids. Germline V CDR1 and CDR2: SGHRS, YFSETQ.

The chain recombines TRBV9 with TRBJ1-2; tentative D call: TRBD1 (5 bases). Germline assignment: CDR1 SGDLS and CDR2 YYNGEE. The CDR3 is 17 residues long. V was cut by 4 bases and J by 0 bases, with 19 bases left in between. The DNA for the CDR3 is TGTGCCAGCAGCCCCCGGGGGTGGGCCCTGGCTAACTATGGCTACACCTTC. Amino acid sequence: CASSPRGWALANYGYTF. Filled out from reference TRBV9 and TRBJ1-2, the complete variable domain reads DSGVTQTPKHLITATGQRVTLRCSPRSGDLSVYWYQQSLDQGLQFLIQYYNGEERAKGNILERFSAQQFPDLHSELNLSSLELGDSALYFCASSPRGWALANYGYTFGSGTRLTVV.

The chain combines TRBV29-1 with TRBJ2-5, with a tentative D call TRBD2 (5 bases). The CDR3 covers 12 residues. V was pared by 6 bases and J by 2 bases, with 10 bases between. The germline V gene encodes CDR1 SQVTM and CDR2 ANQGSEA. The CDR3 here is CSVVEVQETQYF. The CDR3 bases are TGCAGCGTCGTGGAGGTTCAAGAGACCCAGTACTTC.

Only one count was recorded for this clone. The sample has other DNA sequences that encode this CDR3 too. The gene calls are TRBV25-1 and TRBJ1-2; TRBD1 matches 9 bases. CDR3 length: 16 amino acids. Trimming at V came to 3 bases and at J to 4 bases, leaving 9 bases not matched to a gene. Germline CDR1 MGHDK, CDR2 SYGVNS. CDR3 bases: TGTGCCAGCAGTGACCCGGGACAGGGCGGCCTCTATGGCTACACCTTC. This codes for CASSDPGQGGLYGYTF.

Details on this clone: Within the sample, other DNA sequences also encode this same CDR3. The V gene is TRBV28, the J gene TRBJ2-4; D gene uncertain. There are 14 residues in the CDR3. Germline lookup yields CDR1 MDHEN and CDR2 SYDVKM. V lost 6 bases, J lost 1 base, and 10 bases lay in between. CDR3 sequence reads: CASSPGGAKNIQYF. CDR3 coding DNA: TGTGCCAGCAGCCCCGGCGGCGCCAAAAACATTCAGTACTTC.

As DNA, the CDR3 is TGCGCCAGCAGGGCGACGGTGAACACTGAAGCTTTCTTT. Its translation is CASRATVNTEAFF. The chain is built from TRBV5-1 and TRBJ1-1; D ambiguous. The CDR3 runs to 13 residues. CDR1 is SGHRS, CDR2 YFSETQ, per germline. Trimming left V 5 bases short and J 0 bases short, with 8 bases between.

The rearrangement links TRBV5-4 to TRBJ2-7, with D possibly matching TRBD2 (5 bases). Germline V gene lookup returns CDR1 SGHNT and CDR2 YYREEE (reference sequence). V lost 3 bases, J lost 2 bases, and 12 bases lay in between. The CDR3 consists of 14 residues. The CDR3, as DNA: TGTGCCAGCAGCTCGGCGGGTGTCACCTACGAGCAGTACTTC. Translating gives CASSSAGVTYEQYF.

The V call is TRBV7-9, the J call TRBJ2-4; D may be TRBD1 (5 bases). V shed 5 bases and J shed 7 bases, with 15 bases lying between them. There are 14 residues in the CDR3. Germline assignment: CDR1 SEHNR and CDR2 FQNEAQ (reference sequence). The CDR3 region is CASSLPMTVNIQYF. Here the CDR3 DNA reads TGTGCCAGCAGCCTCCCGATGACAGTTAACATTCAGTACTTC.

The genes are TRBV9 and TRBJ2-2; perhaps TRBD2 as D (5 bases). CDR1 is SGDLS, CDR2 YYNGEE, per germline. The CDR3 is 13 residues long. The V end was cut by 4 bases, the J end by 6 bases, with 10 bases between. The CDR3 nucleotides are TGTGCCAGCAGCCCTGGGAGTCCCGGGGAGCTGTTTTTT. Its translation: CASSPGSPGELFF.

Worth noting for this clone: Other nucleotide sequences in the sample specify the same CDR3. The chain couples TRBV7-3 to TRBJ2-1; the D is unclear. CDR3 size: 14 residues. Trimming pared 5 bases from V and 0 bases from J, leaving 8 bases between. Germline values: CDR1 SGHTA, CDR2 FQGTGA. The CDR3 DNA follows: TGTGCCAGCAGCCCTACCAGCTCCTACAATGAGCAGTTCTTC. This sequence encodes CASSPTSSYNEQFF.

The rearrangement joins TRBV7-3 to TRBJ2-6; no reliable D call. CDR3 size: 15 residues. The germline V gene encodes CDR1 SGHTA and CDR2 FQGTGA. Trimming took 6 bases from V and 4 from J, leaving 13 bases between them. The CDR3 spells CASSLLNIGANVLTF. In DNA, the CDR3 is TGTGCCAGCAGTTTACTTAATATAGGGGCCAACGTCCTGACTTTC.

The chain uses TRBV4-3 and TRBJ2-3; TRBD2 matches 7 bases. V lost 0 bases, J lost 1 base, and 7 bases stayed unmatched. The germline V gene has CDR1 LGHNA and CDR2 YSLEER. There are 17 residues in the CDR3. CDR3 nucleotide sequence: TGCGCCAGCAGCCAAGATCCGAGCGGGATGGGCACAGATACGCAGTATTTT. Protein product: CASSQDPSGMGTDTQYF.

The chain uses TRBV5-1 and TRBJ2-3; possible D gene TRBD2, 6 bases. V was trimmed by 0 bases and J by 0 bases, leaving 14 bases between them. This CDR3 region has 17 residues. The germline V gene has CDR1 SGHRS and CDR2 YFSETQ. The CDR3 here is CASSLEPLALSTDTQYF. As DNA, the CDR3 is TGCGCCAGCAGCTTGGAACCACTAGCTCTTAGCACAGATACGCAGTATTTT.

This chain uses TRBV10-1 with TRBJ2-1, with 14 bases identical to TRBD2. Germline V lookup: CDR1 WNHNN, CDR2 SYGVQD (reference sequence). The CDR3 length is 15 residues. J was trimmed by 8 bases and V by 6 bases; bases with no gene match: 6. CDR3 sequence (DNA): TGCGCCAGCAGCCGACTAGCGGGAGGGCAGGATGAGCAGTTCTTC. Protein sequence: CASSRLAGGQDEQFF.

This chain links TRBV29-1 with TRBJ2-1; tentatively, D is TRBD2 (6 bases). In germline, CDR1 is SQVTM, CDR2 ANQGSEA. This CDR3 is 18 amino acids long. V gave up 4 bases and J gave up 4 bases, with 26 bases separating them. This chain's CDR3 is CSVASAGRLAESYNEQFF. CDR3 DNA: TGCAGCGTTGCGAGTGCGGGGAGACTTGCCGAGTCATACAATGAGCAGTTCTTC.